Each of the 2 T cell receptor beta chains below was sequenced from the same sample in a study of blood T cell repertoires in COVID-19. The data were produced by immunoSEQ multiplex PCR, yet TCRdb's version contains in-frame clones alone and is incomplete. This sample carries around 420,000 clones, approximately 85% of them seen once, and the ten largest clones take roughly 2%. The sequenced material came from PBMCs or T cells enriched from blood (not recorded which). The receptors come from a woman in her 40s with acute COVID-19.

A single count supports this clone. The chain combines TRBV20-1 with TRBJ1-2; 9 positions match TRBD1. From germline, CDR1 is DFQATT and CDR2 SNEGSKA (reference sequence). This CDR3 is 13 amino acids long. The V gene end was trimmed by 3 bases and the J gene end by 8 bases; junction bases not matched to a gene: 7. The CDR3 sequence is CSASSDRGGGYTF. The CDR3 region has the DNA TGCAGTGCTAGTTCGGACAGGGGAGGAGGCTACACCTTC.

The CDR3 region is CASSLVPTTDSYF. The DNA for the CDR3 is TGTGCCAGCAGCTTAGTTCCGACTACCGATAGCTATTTT. The V call is TRBV11-3, the J call TRBJ2-3; a possible D gene is TRBD2 (5 bases). This CDR3 contains 13 residues. CDR1 is SGHNT and CDR2 is YENEEA in the germline V gene. The ends were cut back, 1 base at V and 15 bases at J, with 17 bases in the middle.